Listed below are T cell receptor beta chains from one sample, sequenced in a study of regulatory T cells in long-lasting Graves disease. TCRdb ran MiXCR on the multiplex PCR reads and lists one entry per CDR3 protein. The top ten clones hold approximately 11% of a sample with approximately 460,000 distinct CDR3 sequences, 16% of them seen once. The same data also contributed to another study, on T cells in Graves' hyperthyroidism and ophthalmopathy.

The sample consisted of peripheral blood mononuclear cells (PBMCs), taken at new diagnosis, from a patient treated with antithyroid drugs. Source of these receptors: a young woman with Graves disease. Both conserved end residues are part of each CDR3. The D gene is left open where the match is weak. Expanded clones are given a class, and other clones once, few, many or no size at all.

V gene,clone size,J gene,D gene,CDR3 DNA,CDR3 protein
TRBV12-3/TRBV12-4,NA,TRBJ2-5,TRBD2,TGTGCCAGCAAGCGGGGGGCGGAAGAGACCCAGTACTTC,CASKRGAEETQYF
TRBV29-1,few,TRBJ2-1,NA,TGCAGCGTTGAATGGCGGACCGCAGGGCGATACAATGAGCAGTTCTTC,CSVEWRTAGRYNEQFF
TRBV11-2,many,TRBJ2-7,NA,TGTGCCAGCAGCTTAGAATCCGGGTACGAGCAGTACTTC,CASSLESGYEQYF
TRBV29-1,NA,TRBJ2-5,TRBD1,TGCAGCGTTGAAAGATCGCAGGGGGCGCGGGAGACCCAGTACTTC,CSVERSQGARETQYF
TRBV9,few,TRBJ1-2,NA,TGTGCCAGCAGCGTAGGGCCTACTAACTATGGCTACACCTTC,CASSVGPTNYGYTF
TRBV30,NA,TRBJ1-5,NA,TGTGCCTGGAGTGGCCGGGCCTATAGCAATCAGCCCCAGCATTTT,CAWSGRAYSNQPQHF
TRBV15,NA,TRBJ1-6,TRBD1,TGTGCCACCAGCAGCAACAGGGGTAATTCACCCCTCCACTTT,CATSSNRGNSPLHF
TRBV7-8,many,TRBJ2-3,NA,TGTGCCAGCAGCTTAGTAGGGTGGGGTCGGGGCACAGATACGCAGTATTTT,CASSLVGWGRGTDTQYF
TRBV25-1,few,TRBJ2-4,NA,TGTGCCAGCAGTGAACCGCAGGTCCCGAACATTCAGTACTTC,CASSEPQVPNIQYF
TRBV7-9,many,TRBJ2-5,TRBD1,TGTGCCAGCTCAGGGGGACAGGGGGTCTGGCAAGAGACCCAGTACTTC,CASSGGQGVWQETQYF
TRBV13,many,TRBJ1-6,NA,TGTGCCAGCAGCTCCCGGAGGGAATCACCCCTCCACTTT,CASSSRRESPLHF
TRBV2,many,TRBJ2-1,TRBD2,TGTGCCAGCAGTGTGGGTAGCGGGAGCTATGAGCAGTTCTTC,CASSVGSGSYEQFF
TRBV20-1,few,TRBJ2-3,TRBD1,TGCAGTGCTAGGGACTCGACAGGGGATTTAACAGATACGCAGTATTTT,CSARDSTGDLTDTQYF
TRBV5-1,many,TRBJ2-7,TRBD1,TGCGCCAGCAGCCCCTCGAACAGGGGACACGAGCAGTACTTC,CASSPSNRGHEQYF
TRBV5-4,NA,TRBJ2-5,NA,TGTGCCAGCAGCCCTAGGTGGAAGGAAGAAGGGACCCAGTACTTC,CASSPRWKEEGTQYF
TRBV29-1,many,TRBJ2-1,NA,TGCAGCGTTGACGGGCCTAGCCCCTACAATGAGCAGTTCTTC,CSVDGPSPYNEQFF
TRBV4-3,many,TRBJ1-2,NA,TGCGCCAGCAGCCTTCAGGGGTCGGCGGGGGGCTACACCTTC,CASSLQGSAGGYTF
TRBV12-3/TRBV12-4,many,TRBJ2-2,NA,TGTGCCAGCAGCCGGGGAGAGAACACCGGGGAGCTGTTTTTT,CASSRGENTGELFF
TRBV3-1,many,TRBJ2-7,NA,TGTGCCAGCAGCCAAGCTCACCCCTTCAGTGGCGAGAGCTACGAGCAGTACTTC,CASSQAHPFSGESYEQYF
TRBV30,many,TRBJ1-1,NA,TGTGCCTGGGCAGGAGTGAACACTGAAGCTTTCTTT,CAWAGVNTEAFF
TRBV6-1,many,TRBJ1-2,NA,TGTGCCAGCAGTGAGACGGGCCCGTGGGGCTACACCTTC,CASSETGPWGYTF
TRBV20-1,few,TRBJ2-3,NA,TGCAGTGCTAGTGTTTTTGGCTCGGGGAGCGCAGATACGCAGTATTTT,CSASVFGSGSADTQYF
TRBV10-3,once,TRBJ1-5,NA,TGTGCCATTTCTATTGGAGAGGCCTATAATCAGCCCCAGCATTTT,CAISIGEAYNQPQHF
TRBV9,NA,TRBJ2-1,TRBD2,TGTGCCAGCAGCGGGCCCTCTAGCGGGGTCTACAATGAGCAGTTCTTC,CASSGPSSGVYNEQFF
TRBV4-3,few,TRBJ2-7,TRBD1,TGCGCCAGCAGCCCGGCCCCTGGACAGGGGGCAAACGAGCAGTACTTC,CASSPAPGQGANEQYF
TRBV7-9,many,TRBJ1-5,NA,TGTGCCAGCAGCAAAGGGAATAGCAATCAGCCCCAGCATTTT,CASSKGNSNQPQHF
TRBV2,many,TRBJ2-7,TRBD1,TGTGCCAGCAGGGACACAGGGGGCCACGAGCAGTACTTC,CASRDTGGHEQYF
TRBV20-1,many,TRBJ1-1,NA,TGCAGTGCTAGAGATCTAAATAGGGGGGTGGACACTGAAGCTTTCTTT,CSARDLNRGVDTEAFF
TRBV7-9,many,TRBJ1-2,NA,TGTGCCAGCAGCAACCGGGACACCGTCTATGGCTACACCTTC,CASSNRDTVYGYTF
TRBV10-3,NA,TRBJ2-1,NA,TGTGCCACCCTTCCCGGGGGCGGGAATGAGCAGTTCTTC,CATLPGGGNEQFF
TRBV10-3,NA,TRBJ1-2,NA,TGTGCCATCAGTGAGTCGACCTATGGCTACACCTTC,CAISESTYGYTF
TRBV20-1,many,TRBJ2-1,TRBD2,TGCAGTGCTAGAGATTTTCGCGGGAGCTACCACAATGAGCAGTTCTTC,CSARDFRGSYHNEQFF
TRBV28,many,TRBJ1-1,TRBD1,TGTGCCAGCAGTTGGACAGGGAGCACTGAAGCTTTCTTT,CASSWTGSTEAFF
TRBV11-2,many,TRBJ2-1,NA,TGTGCCAGCAGCCTTCAGGGGGAGGGCTTTGGCGATGAGCAGTTCTTC,CASSLQGEGFGDEQFF
TRBV5-6,NA,TRBJ1-6,NA,TGTGCCAGCAGCTTGGAGCCAGGGATGGGTTCACCCCTCCACTTT,CASSLEPGMGSPLHF
TRBV7-2,many,TRBJ2-1,NA,TGTGCCAGCAGCTTAATGAGCTCCTACAATGAGCAGTTCTTC,CASSLMSSYNEQFF
TRBV20-1,NA,TRBJ2-3,NA,TGCAGTGCTAGCGTTGCCGAGGCCCAGGGGGGTACGCAGTATTTT,CSASVAEAQGGTQYF
TRBV18,NA,TRBJ2-2,NA,TGTGCCAGCTCCCCGAACTTTGGCAACACCGGGGAGCTGTTTTTT,CASSPNFGNTGELFF
TRBV10-1,many,TRBJ1-1,NA,TGCGCCAGCAGTGAGTCGACTGAGAGGGAAGCTTTCTTT,CASSESTEREAFF
TRBV11-3,many,TRBJ2-3,NA,TGTGCCAGCAGCTCTCAGGGGACTATCACAGATACGCAGTATTTT,CASSSQGTITDTQYF
TRBV2,few,TRBJ2-6,NA,TGTGCCTTCGGCGGGGCCAACGTCCTGACTTTC,CAFGGANVLTF
TRBV30,NA,TRBJ1-2,TRBD1,TGTGCCTGGACAACCCGGGACAGGGGCACCTTC,CAWTTRDRGTF
TRBV19,NA,TRBJ1-1,NA,TGTGCCAGTTCTCTAAACAACCCCAGTGTCACTGAAGCTTTCTTT,CASSLNNPSVTEAFF
TRBV9,few,TRBJ2-1,TRBD2,TGTGCCAGCACTCTCCGGGGGGAGGGAAGCTCCTACAATGAGCAGTTCTTC,CASTLRGEGSSYNEQFF
TRBV30,many,TRBJ2-1,NA,TGTGCCTGGAGTACGGGATCCTACAATGAGCAGTTCTTC,CAWSTGSYNEQFF
TRBV20-1,NA,TRBJ2-4,TRBD1,TGCAGTGCTAGCCCCTTCGACAGGGCCTTAGCCAAAAACATTCAGTACTTC,CSASPFDRALAKNIQYF
TRBV11-2,many,TRBJ2-1,NA,TGTGCCAGCAGCTTAGGTCGCCCCTCCTACAATGAGCAGTTCTTC,CASSLGRPSYNEQFF
TRBV6-1,many,TRBJ2-7,TRBD2,TGTGCCAGCAGTCCTTATAGCGGGGCCCTTTCCTACGAGCAGTACTTC,CASSPYSGALSYEQYF
TRBV29-1,NA,TRBJ1-2,TRBD1,TGCAGCGTCGACAGGGGGGTGAACTATGGCTACACCTTC,CSVDRGVNYGYTF
TRBV15,few,TRBJ1-1,NA,TGTGCCACCAGCACAGGGGTGAACACTGAAGCTTTCTTT,CATSTGVNTEAFF
TRBV28,few,TRBJ2-7,NA,TGTGCCAGCAGTTTATTGGGGGTTGACGAGCGGTACTTC,CASSLLGVDERYF
TRBV7-9,many,TRBJ2-4,NA,TGTGCCAGCAGCGGACTAGCCAAAAACATTCAGTACTTC,CASSGLAKNIQYF
TRBV9,many,TRBJ1-1,NA,TGTGCCAGCAGCGTAGCCCTCGTGGACAGAGCTTTCTTT,CASSVALVDRAFF
TRBV11-2,many,TRBJ2-1,NA,TGTGCCAGCAGCTCGGGCCTCCGCCTGAGGAATGAGCAGTTCTTC,CASSSGLRLRNEQFF
TRBV6-5,many,TRBJ1-2,TRBD1,TGTGCCAGCAGTTACTATCGGGACAGCTATGGCTACACCTTC,CASSYYRDSYGYTF